What follows is one T cell receptor beta chain and its context. The antigen remains undetermined. These data are taken from a study of T cell repertoires in cytomegalovirus infection. Overall study context: CMV epitopes used comprised recently identified HLA-C-restricted ones and well-studied HLA-B-restricted ones. Public signatures in TCR beta pointed to CMV infection and matching HLA type. Study outcomes and limitations: Adding up the frequency of public TCR beta families identified people who carried CMV plus the relevant HLA.

TCRdb reanalysed the reads using MiXCR and keeps one entry per CDR3 protein. The sample lists 80,000 or so distinct CDR3 sequences; roughly 40% were seen once. The CDR3 totals 16 residues. V was pared by 0 bases and J by 4 bases, with 15 bases between. The origin of this receptor is a human donor in good health (CMV status not recorded). Some clones in this sample may be carry-over from other donors' samples. Specimen: CD8+ T cells from cultured PBMCs, collected from culture after CMV antigen stimulation. The J gene is TRBJ1-2, the V gene TRBV12-3 or TRBV12-4, with D perhaps TRBD1 (6 bases). The DNA for the CDR3 is TGTGCCAGCAGTTTAGCTGGACAGATGGGCCTCTATGGCTACACCTTC. This translates into CASSLAGQMGLYGYTF.